The sample holds one count of the clone carrying this T cell receptor (beta chain). This entry is derived from a study of blood T cell repertoires in COVID-19. The overall study: The study drew acute and convalescent COVID-19 samples from the United States, Italy and Spain.

This table comes from immunoSEQ multiplex PCR, and its TCRdb copy is limited to in-frame clones, with some not included. This sample has about 93,000 clones, with 85% to 90% found just once. This TCR was recovered from a human donor with active COVID-19. The donor label of this sample is uncertain. Material for sequencing was peripheral blood.

In DNA form, the CDR3 reads TGTGCCAGCAGGACTAGCGGGGGAGCCTACGAGCAGTACTTC. It yields the protein CASRTSGGAYEQYF. V gene TRBV27 combines with J gene TRBJ2-7; 12 nucleotides match TRBD2. J was trimmed by 2 bases and V by 6 bases; bases with no gene match: 2. The CDR3 is 14 residues long. Germline assignment: CDR1 MNHEY and CDR2 SMNVEV (reference sequence).